These 18 T cell receptor beta chains share one sample of origin, sequenced in a study of shared clonotypes between healthy human individuals. TCRdb's copy holds only in-frame clones and misses some; the assay was immunoSEQ multiplex PCR. The repertoire consists of some 450,000 clones, with approximately 71% occurring once and the leading ten covering around 12%. Input material: PBMCs. These receptors all stem from a woman aged 40 to 50 in good health. Some clones in this sample may be carry-over from other donors' samples.

This clone showed up just once. The chain employs TRBV7-9 and TRBJ1-3; D possibly corresponds to TRBD1 (5 bases). Trimming stripped 5 bases from V and 0 bases from J, with 17 bases between. This CDR3 region has 17 residues. CDR1 is SEHNR and CDR2 is FQNEAQ in the germline V gene (reference sequence). The CDR3 protein is CASSPVRGANSGNTIYF. DNA for the CDR3: TGTGCCAGCAGCCCCGTTAGAGGGGCCAACTCTGGAAACACCATATATTTT.

The CDR3 here is CASSSGVGGSYEQYF. The CDR3 DNA reads as TGTGCCAGCAGTTCCGGAGTGGGAGGAAGTTACGAGCAGTACTTC. This rearrangement joins TRBV27 to TRBJ2-7, with D perhaps TRBD2 (6 bases). V lost 4 bases, J lost 4 bases, and 17 bases lay in between. The germline V gene encodes CDR1 MNHEY and CDR2 SMNVEV (reference sequence). CDR3 length: 15 amino acids.

The J gene is TRBJ2-1, the V gene TRBV19; D is possibly TRBD1 or TRBD2 (5 bases each). The CDR3 runs to 12 residues. Germline CDR1 reads LNHDA; CDR2 reads SQIVND (reference sequence). V was shortened by 9 bases and J by 4 bases, with 10 bases between the two germline ends. In nucleotides, the CDR3 is TGTGCCAGCAGGGACCGATACAATGAGCAGTTCTTC. It is translated as CASRDRYNEQFF. The full variable domain, its missing parts supplied by reference TRBV19 and TRBJ2-1, is DGGITQSPKYLFRKEGQNVTLSCEQNLNHDAMYWYRQDPGQGLRLIYYSQIVNDFQKGDIAEGYSVSREKKESFPLTVTSAQKNPTAFYLCASRDRYNEQFFGPGTRLTVL.

The rearrangement uses TRBV18 and TRBJ2-1, with D uncertain. The germline V gene has CDR1 KGHSH and CDR2 LQKENI. V gave up 2 bases and J gave up 4 bases, with 9 bases separating them. The CDR3 sequence is 14 residues long. For the CDR3, the DNA is TGTGCCAGCTCACCAATAATGACTTACAATGAGCAGTTCTTC. It is translated as CASSPIMTYNEQFF.

The J gene is TRBJ2-7, the V gene TRBV6-5; 10 bases align to TRBD2. Germline loops: CDR1 MNHEY, CDR2 SVGAGI. The CDR3 is 15 amino acids. V shed 0 bases, J shed 3 bases, and the junction held 2 bases outside the gene matches. CDR3 amino acids: CASSYSASGSYEQYF. The CDR3 DNA sequence: TGTGCCAGCAGTTACTCTGCTAGCGGGAGCTACGAGCAGTACTTC.

In regard to this clone: One junction end does not reproduce the germline sequence, and a read error may be involved. Other nucleotide sequences in the sample specify the same CDR3. The chain employs TRBV5-4 and TRBJ2-7, with a tentative D call TRBD2 (7 bases). The CDR3 length is 14 residues. Germline values: CDR1 SGHNT, CDR2 YYREEE (reference sequence). The CDR3 DNA follows: TGTGCCAGTAGCCGCGAGGGGGGGAACTACGAGCAGCACTTC. Translation gives CASSREGGNYEQHF.

V is TRBV7-8 and J is TRBJ2-3; TRBD1 agrees at 10 bases. Germline CDR1 reads SGHVS; CDR2 reads FQNEAQ. The CDR3 spans 17 residues. The J segment lost 2 bases and the V segment lost 8 bases, leaving 13 bases of the junction unmatched. CDR3 sequence: CASRDRGLPHPTDTQYF. Here the CDR3 DNA reads TGTGCCAGCCGGGACAGGGGACTCCCTCATCCCACAGATACGCAGTATTTT.

V gene TRBV4-1 combines with J gene TRBJ2-1; D ambiguous. CDR3 length: 14 residues. Germline V gene sequence: CDR1 MGHRA, CDR2 YSYEKL. Trimming left V 4 bases short and J 4 bases short, with 11 bases between. The chain's CDR3 is CASSPTVRYNEQFF. In DNA form, the CDR3 reads TGCGCCAGCAGCCCCACGGTCCGTTACAATGAGCAGTTCTTC.

This clone was counted only a few times. This rearrangement joins TRBV10-2 to TRBJ2-7; no clear D. The CDR3 contains 11 residues. Trimming stripped 0 bases from V and 5 bases from J, with 2 bases between. CDR1 WSHSY and CDR2 SAAADI come from the germline V gene. The DNA for the CDR3 is TGCGCCAGCAGTGAGTCCCACGAGCAGTACTTC. Its translation: CASSESHEQYF.

The V and J genes are TRBV2 and TRBJ1-4; D perhaps matches TRBD1 (5 bases). Germline loops: CDR1 SNHLY, CDR2 FYNNEI. The CDR3 extends over 14 amino acids. V lost 0 bases and J lost 8, with 10 bases in between. The DNA for the CDR3 is TGTGCCAGCAGTGAAGCTCGGGGGGAAGAAAAACTGTTTTTT. Amino acids: CASSEARGEEKLFF. The full variable domain, with the rest looked up from reference TRBV2 and TRBJ1-4, is EPEVTQTPSHQVTQMGQEVILRCVPISNHLYFYWYRQILGQKVEFLVSFYNNEISEKSEIFDDQFSVERPDGSNFTLKIRSTKLEDSAMYFCASSEARGEEKLFFGSGTQLSVL.

The chain couples TRBV10-3 to TRBJ1-4; the D gene is possibly TRBD1 (5 bases). The CDR3 is made up of 14 amino acids. Per the germline V gene, CDR1 is ENHRY and CDR2 is SYGVKD. Trimming left V 4 bases short and J 8 bases short, with 14 bases between. The CDR3 DNA reads as TGTGCCATCAGTGTGGACAACCAAAAAGAAAAACTGTTTTTT. It codes for CAISVDNQKEKLFF.

As for this clone: Possible read error: a much larger clone is one base away. Within the sample, other DNA sequences also encode this same CDR3. The chain employs TRBV13 and TRBJ1-1, with TRBD1 matching 7 bases. Per germline, CDR1 PRHDT and CDR2 FYEKMQ (reference sequence). This CDR3 comprises 13 residues. The CDR3 sequence is CASSLVRGREAFF. The CDR3 nucleotides read TGCGCCAGCAGCTTAGTTAGGGGGCGAGAAGCTTTCTTT.

This rearrangement joins TRBV5-1 to TRBJ2-1; 7 bases align to TRBD2. Germline CDR1 SGHRS, CDR2 YFSETQ. The length of the CDR3 is 15 residues. V gave up 4 bases and J gave up 8 bases; unmatched junction bases: 12. CDR3 nucleotides: TGCGCCAGCAGCGACGGGACCGCGACTAGCTATGAGCAGTTCTTC. Its protein is CASSDGTATSYEQFF.

CDR3 sequence reads: CASSFGEYEKLFF. In DNA form, the CDR3 reads TGTGCCAGCAGTTTTGGAGAGTATGAAAAACTGTTTTTT. The chain uses TRBV7-9 and TRBJ1-4; D is unresolved. V was trimmed by 6 bases and J by 6 bases, leaving 11 bases between them. CDR1 is SEHNR, CDR2 FQNEAQ, per germline (reference sequence). The CDR3 is made up of 13 amino acids. The full variable domain, its missing parts supplied by reference TRBV7-9 and TRBJ1-4, is DTGVSQNPRHKITKRGQNVTFRCDPISEHNRLYWYRQTLGQGPEFLTYFQNEAQLEKSRLLSDRFSAERPKGSFSTLEIQRTEQGDSAMYLCASSFGEYEKLFFGSGTQLSVL.

This rearrangement joins TRBV18 to TRBJ2-1; maybe TRBD2 (6 bases). The CDR3 runs 15 residues. CDR1 is KGHSH and CDR2 is LQKENI in the germline V gene. V was shortened by 1 base and J by 8 bases, with 15 bases between the two germline ends. CDR3 DNA: TGTGCCAGCTCACCACGGTTCCCCCCGGGGGATGAGCAGTTCTTC. This encodes CASSPRFPPGDEQFF.

This clone showed up just once. V and J are TRBV6-1 and TRBJ2-3; TRBD2 matches at 12 bases. CDR3 length equals 18 residues. V gave up 3 bases and J gave up 0 bases; unmatched junction bases: 7. Germline CDR1 MNHNS, CDR2 SASEGT. The CDR3 coding sequence is TGTGCCAGCAGTGACCTTGGACTAGCGGGAACTAGCACAGATACGCAGTATTTT. Its translation is CASSDLGLAGTSTDTQYF.

The chain couples TRBV27 to TRBJ1-2; D possibly corresponds to TRBD1 (5 bases). Trimming stripped 6 bases from V and 6 bases from J, with 20 bases between. CDR1 MNHEY and CDR2 SMNVEV come from the germline V gene (reference sequence). This CDR3 spans 15 amino acids. Written as DNA, the CDR3 is TGTGCCAGCAGGTCGCAGGGAAAGTCGGGGAATGGCTACACCTTC. Residues: CASRSQGKSGNGYTF.

The rearrangement uses TRBV28 and TRBJ2-6; no clear D. V was cut by 3 bases and J by 5 bases, with 2 bases left in between. From germline, CDR1 is MDHEN and CDR2 SYDVKM. The CDR3 runs 12 residues. CDR3 DNA sequence: TGTGCCAGCAGTTTTCGGGCCAACGTCCTGACTTTC. Its translation is CASSFRANVLTF.